This record looks at one TCR beta chain sequence and its context. The antigen is not known. The source of the sample is a study of T cell responses to AZD1222 COVID-19 vaccine. Study results and caveats: Mostly white British, mostly female donors; authors suggested clonal diversity may be underestimated.

This CDR3 has 10 amino acids. V shed 4 bases and J shed 6 bases, with 3 bases lying between them. Germline V gene sequence: CDR1 SQVTM, CDR2 ANQGSEA. Clones were sequenced by immunoSEQ multiplex PCR, and TCRdb holds only the in-frame ones, with some missing. This sample has about 160,000 clones; 91% occur once, and the top ten carry around 2%. The specimen comprised peripheral blood, sampled on day 0 of AZD1222 vaccination. The sequence was collected from an adult in good health. V gene TRBV29-1 combines with J gene TRBJ1-4; the D is unclear. CDR3 region: CSVVDEKLFF. CDR3 sequence (DNA): TGCAGCGTTGTTGATGAAAAACTGTTTTTT.